This entry lists 25 T cell receptor beta chains sequenced from one sample in a study of identical twins. One entry per CDR3 protein, called by TCRdb with MiXCR from the 5' RACE reads. Here the sample spans 600,000 to 850,000 distinct CDR3 sequences, about 20% being singletons. These same records also appear under a second study, on T cells expressing NK-cell markers.

The sequencing sample was made of PBMCs. The receptors here all came from a woman aged 18 to 35 in good health.

The table lists this clonotype with a few counts. This sequence joins TRBV20-1 and TRBJ2-1, with TRBD1 matching 10 bases. The germline gives CDR1 DFQATT, CDR2 SNEGSKA (reference sequence). This CDR3 is 12 amino acids long. V lost 6 bases and J lost 8; bases outside the gene matches: 4. The CDR3 coding sequence is TGCAGTGCAGGGACAGGGGCGTATGAGCAGTTCTTC. Amino acid sequence: CSAGTGAYEQFF.

This clonotype was seen at least ten times. V usage is TRBV5-6 and J usage is TRBJ2-5, with D unclear. Germline V gives CDR1 SGHDT, CDR2 YYEEEE. The V end was cut by 1 base, the J end by 5 bases, with 15 bases between. The CDR3 is made up of 15 amino acids. This chain's CDR3 is CASSLKDPIRETQYF. Here the CDR3 DNA reads TGTGCCAGCAGCTTGAAGGACCCTATAAGGGAGACCCAGTACTTC.

The rearrangement joins TRBV4-3 to TRBJ2-3; D is possibly TRBD2 (5 bases). Trimming cost V 1 base and J 3 bases, with 11 bases left between them. The length of the CDR3 is 15 residues. Germline CDR1 reads LGHNA; CDR2 reads YSLEER. This chain's CDR3 is CASSQATRTTDTQYF. The CDR3 DNA is TGCGCCAGCAGCCAAGCCACTAGGACGACAGATACGCAGTATTTT.

This clonotype was seen only a few times. The chain uses TRBV12-3 or TRBV12-4 and TRBJ2-7; D is possibly TRBD1 (5 bases). This CDR3 region has 12 residues. V dropped 5 bases and J dropped 7 bases, with 12 bases sitting between them. CDR3 in DNA: TGTGCCAGCAGTCGACGACAGCCGGAGCAGTACTTC. Amino acid sequence: CASSRRQPEQYF.

This clonotype appeared many times. The rearrangement joins TRBV5-5 to TRBJ2-3; tentatively, D is TRBD2 (6 bases). CDR1 is SGHKS, CDR2 YYEKEE, per germline (reference sequence). The CDR3 totals 17 residues. The V end was cut by 0 bases, the J end by 2 bases, with 16 bases between. CDR3 coding DNA: TGTGCCAGCAGCTTGGCCGCCCGCGGGGCCAACACAGATACGCAGTATTTT. Amino acids: CASSLAARGANTDTQYF. The complete variable domain, with remaining parts taken from reference TRBV5-5 and TRBJ2-3, reads DAGVTQSPTHLIKTRGQQVTLRCSPISGHKSVSWYQQVLGQGPQFIFQYYEKEERGRGNFPDRFSARQFPNYSSELNVNALLLGDSALYLCASSLAARGANTDTQYFGPGTRLTVL.

The chain employs TRBV2 and TRBJ2-1, with 10 bases lining up with TRBD2. V trimming: 6 bases; J trimming: 8 bases; junction bases outside the gene matches: 16. The CDR3 contains 17 residues. Germline CDR1 reads SNHLY; CDR2 reads FYNNEI. The chain's CDR3 is CASSGLGGSGGWDEQFF. CDR3 nucleotide sequence: TGTGCCAGCAGCGGCCTTGGGGGTAGCGGGGGGTGGGATGAGCAGTTCTTC.

This clonotype occurred a few times. The chain recombines TRBV12-3 or TRBV12-4 with TRBJ1-3; D uncertain. V was pared by 7 bases and J by 8 bases, with 21 bases between. The CDR3 contains 15 residues. CDR3 in amino acids: CASTQRVSQADTIYF. CDR3 sequence (DNA): TGTGCCAGCACCCAACGAGTATCACAAGCAGACACCATATATTTT.

In its sample, this clonotype was seen a few times. V and J are TRBV2 and TRBJ2-3; the D is unclear. The CDR3 runs 12 residues. Germline V gene data show CDR1 as SNHLY and CDR2 as FYNNEI. V lost 8 bases and J 6 bases, leaving 12 bases between the germline ends. The CDR3 sequence: CASRDRADTQYF. CDR3 in DNA: TGTGCCAGCCGAGACCGGGCGGATACGCAGTATTTT.

J is TRBJ2-1 and V is TRBV27; D call uncertain. Trimming removed 8 bases at V and 8 bases at J, with 16 bases between. The germline V gene encodes CDR1 MNHEY and CDR2 SMNVEV (reference sequence). The CDR3 loop spans 13 amino acids. CDR3 bases: TGTGCCAGCGGAGTCCTTCGGTGGCATGAGCAGTTCTTC. Protein: CASGVLRWHEQFF.

This clonotype has more than one count but fewer than ten. The chain employs TRBV20-1 and TRBJ2-1; 9 nucleotides agree with TRBD2. The CDR3 is made up of 12 amino acids. Germline assignment: CDR1 DFQATT and CDR2 SNEGSKA (reference sequence). J was trimmed by 9 bases and V by 5 bases; bases with no gene match: 5. The CDR3 coding sequence is TGCAGTGCTCGCGGGGGGGGAGGTGAGCAGTTCTTC. Translation: CSARGGGGEQFF.

This clonotype was detected a few times. V usage is TRBV10-3 and J usage is TRBJ2-1; no firm D call. CDR1 and CDR2 (germline): ENHRY, SYGVKD. Trimming cost V 0 bases and J 0 bases, with 9 bases left between them. The CDR3 extends over 16 amino acids. The CDR3 protein is CAISESMGSSYNEQFF. DNA of the CDR3: TGTGCCATCAGTGAGTCGATGGGTAGCTCCTACAATGAGCAGTTCTTC.

This clonotype was observed a handful of times. The rearrangement joins TRBV7-6 to TRBJ2-1; 8 nucleotides match TRBD2. Germline V gives CDR1 SGHVS, CDR2 FNYEAQ. Trimming at V came to 4 bases and at J to 6 bases, leaving 8 bases not matched to a gene. This CDR3 comprises 15 residues. CDR3 residues: CASSSGLASFNEQFF. The DNA of the CDR3 is TGTGCCAGCAGCTCCGGACTAGCCTCTTTCAATGAGCAGTTCTTC.

This clonotype was detected many times. This chain uses TRBV6-1 with TRBJ1-5, with 8 bases that match TRBD1. The germline V gene has CDR1 MNHNS and CDR2 SASEGT. The CDR3 has 14 amino acids. Trimming at V came to 6 bases and at J to 3 bases, leaving 4 bases not matched to a gene. DNA of the CDR3: TGTGCCAGCAGCCTGACAGGGGACAATCAGCCCCAGCATTTT. The encoded protein is CASSLTGDNQPQHF.

This clonotype occurred once. This sequence joins TRBV7-9 and TRBJ2-3; D is possibly TRBD1 (5 bases). V was trimmed by 3 bases and J by 0 bases, leaving 13 bases between them. This CDR3 is built from 16 residues. CDR1 and CDR2 (germline): SEHNR, FQNEAQ (reference sequence). CDR3 coding DNA: TGTGCCAGCAGCTTCGAATACAGGACAAGCACAGATACGCAGTATTTT. It translates to CASSFEYRTSTDTQYF. Based on the CDR3 plus reference TRBV7-9 and TRBJ2-3, the full variable domain is DTGVSQNPRHKITKRGQNVTFRCDPISEHNRLYWYRQTLGQGPEFLTYFQNEAQLEKSRLLSDRFSAERPKGSFSTLEIQRTEQGDSAMYLCASSFEYRTSTDTQYFGPGTRLTVL.

V and J are TRBV20-1 and TRBJ2-7; weak D call: TRBD1 (6 bases). Germline CDR1 and CDR2: DFQATT and SNEGSKA (reference sequence). CDR3 length: 13 residues. V dropped 4 bases and J dropped 2 bases, with 12 bases sitting between them. The CDR3 DNA follows: TGCAGTGCTATGACAGGCGACGCCTACGAGCAGTACTTC. Protein product: CSAMTGDAYEQYF.

The rearrangement uses TRBV25-1 and TRBJ2-1, with 8 bases that match TRBD2. CDR1 is MGHDK, CDR2 SYGVNS, per germline. The trim removed 4 bases at V and 7 bases at J, leaving 9 bases unmatched. The CDR3 covers 15 residues. Here the CDR3 reads CASSGSGGYTNEQFF. The CDR3 DNA is TGTGCCAGCAGTGGGAGCGGGGGTTACACAAATGAGCAGTTCTTC.

This clonotype was found a few times. The chain carries TRBV6-5 and TRBJ1-1; D is uncertain. CDR3 length equals 16 residues. V dropped 0 bases and J dropped 0 bases, with 11 bases sitting between them. Per the germline V gene, CDR1 is MNHEY and CDR2 is SVGAGI. For the CDR3, the DNA is TGTGCCAGCAGTTACTCGCGGGTGCGAGTGAACACTGAAGCTTTCTTT. Its translation: CASSYSRVRVNTEAFF.

This clonotype came up many times. This chain joins TRBV29-1 and TRBJ2-3; no firm D call. V dropped 4 bases and J dropped 6 bases, with 5 bases sitting between them. The germline CDR1 and CDR2 sequences are SQVTM and ANQGSEA. The CDR3 is made up of 10 amino acids. CDR3 coding DNA: TGCAGCGTTGGTCCCGATACGCAGTATTTT. This encodes CSVGPDTQYF.

The CDR3 here is CASSLNNRGVRYNEQFF. In nucleotides, the CDR3 is TGTGCCAGCAGCTTAAATAATCGGGGGGTGAGGTACAATGAGCAGTTCTTC. V is TRBV7-9 and J is TRBJ2-1, with TRBD2 matching over 7 bases. With 2 bases clipped from V and 4 bases from J, the junction kept 11 bases outside the gene matches. Germline-derived CDR1 and CDR2 are SEHNR and FQNEAQ (reference sequence). The CDR3 consists of 17 residues.

This clonotype has just a few counts. This sequence joins TRBV20-1 and TRBJ1-4; D gene uncertain. Germline V CDR1 and CDR2: DFQATT, SNEGSKA (reference sequence). This CDR3 comprises 12 residues. With 8 bases removed from V and 8 bases from J, the gap between germline ends came to 15 bases. The CDR3 loop reads CSLSRRREKLFF. Here the CDR3 DNA reads TGCAGTCTCAGCCGCCGAAGGGAAAAACTGTTTTTT.

This clonotype was counted a few times. The DNA for the CDR3 is TGCAGCGTTGAAAACAATGTCTACGAGCAGTACTTC. Encoded protein: CSVENNVYEQYF. The chain combines TRBV29-1 with TRBJ2-7, with D unresolved. Trimming stripped 2 bases from V and 3 bases from J, with 8 bases between. There are 12 residues in the CDR3. CDR1 and CDR2 (germline): SQVTM, ANQGSEA.

This clonotype was seen more than once but under ten times. The gene calls are TRBV12-3 or TRBV12-4 and TRBJ2-5; D remains unclear. CDR3 length: 14 amino acids. Between the trimmed V and J ends, which lost 3 bases and 5 bases, there was a span of 13 bases. CDR3 bases: TGTGCCAGCAGTTTTGCGTTGGGTTTGGAGACCCAGTACTTC. Protein: CASSFALGLETQYF.

This clonotype was picked up a small number of times. The V gene is TRBV12-3 or TRBV12-4, the J gene TRBJ2-7, with 9 bases identical to TRBD2. V lost 5 bases and J lost 5; bases outside the gene matches: 13. CDR3 size: 16 residues. In DNA form, the CDR3 reads TGTGCCAGCAGTAAACCGGGACTAGCTTCAGTCGACGAGCAGTACTTC. This translates into CASSKPGLASVDEQYF.

V and J are TRBV6-1 and TRBJ2-2; the match to TRBD1 covers 7 bases. The CDR3 runs to 13 residues. Germline lookup yields CDR1 MNHNS and CDR2 SASEGT. J lost 4 bases, V lost 10 bases, and 6 bases had no gene match. The CDR3: CATWDRGTGELFF. The CDR3 DNA reads as TGTGCCACCTGGGACAGAGGCACCGGGGAGCTGTTTTTT.

This clonotype was seen only a few times. The CDR3 DNA reads TGTGCCAGCAGTTGGACAGGAGAGCAGTTCTTC. This sequence encodes CASSWTGEQFF. The V call is TRBV27, the J call TRBJ2-1, with 7 bases fitting TRBD1. V lost 4 bases, J lost 10 bases, and 1 base stayed unmatched. CDR1 is MNHEY and CDR2 is SMNVEV in the germline V gene (reference sequence). CDR3 length equals 11 residues.